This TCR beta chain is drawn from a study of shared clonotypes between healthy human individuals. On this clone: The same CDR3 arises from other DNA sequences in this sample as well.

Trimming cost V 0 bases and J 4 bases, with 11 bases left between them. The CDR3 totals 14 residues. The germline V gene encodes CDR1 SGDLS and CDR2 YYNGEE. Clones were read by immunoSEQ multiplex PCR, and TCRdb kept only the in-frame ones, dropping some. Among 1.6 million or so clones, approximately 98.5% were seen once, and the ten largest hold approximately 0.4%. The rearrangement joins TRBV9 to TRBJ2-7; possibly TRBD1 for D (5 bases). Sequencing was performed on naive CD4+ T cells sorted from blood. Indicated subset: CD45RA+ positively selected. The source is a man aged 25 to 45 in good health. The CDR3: CASSVGQGPYEQYF. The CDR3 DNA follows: TGTGCCAGCAGCGTAGGGCAGGGTCCGTACGAGCAGTACTTC.